What follows is one TCR beta chain and its context. Profiling relied on immunoSEQ multiplex PCR, and the TCRdb table lists in-frame clones only, not all of them. The table shows about 20,000 clones, with 56% occurring only once. The data are from a study of sequential checkpoint blockade in melanoma. Specified treatment: randomized to nivolumab then ipilimumab (arm A) or the reverse (arm B). Per the germline V gene, CDR1 is SGHDT and CDR2 is YYEEEE. Trimming took off 1 base at V and 6 bases at J, with 7 bases between the two ends. The CDR3 loop spans 13 amino acids. This material consisted of CD8+ T cells sorted from blood (inferred from file names), taken from a patient given nivolumab and ipilimumab in sequence. The TCR originated in a human donor with melanoma. The chain employs TRBV5-6 and TRBJ2-2; no definite D call. The DNA for the CDR3 is TGTGCCAGCAGCTTGAATCAGGCCGGGGAGCTGTTTTTT. Translated, it gives CASSLNQAGELFF.